This T cell receptor (beta chain) came from a study of CD8+ T cells in alopecia areata. Study overall: Patients in the treated group were given tofacitinib by mouth, 5 to 10 mg twice a day.

Germline loops: CDR1 SGHDT, CDR2 YYEEEE. CDR3 length: 15 residues. Trimming removed 1 base from V and 6 bases from J; junction bases left unmatched: 6. cDNA serving as the sequencing template came from extracted, reverse transcribed RNA. The assay was immunoSEQ multiplex PCR, and TCRdb's table has in-frame clones only and misses some. The repertoire has over 200,000 clones, around 65% of them found once; the top ten carry roughly 4.2%. Sample treatment: oral pan-JAK inhibitor, 5-10 mg twice daily. This TCR was recovered from a human donor with alopecia areata. Sample: CD4+ T cells sorted from blood, taken at week 4, from a patient treated with tofacitinib. V usage is TRBV5-6 and J usage is TRBJ2-1, with TRBD2 matching 8 bases. The CDR3 is CASSLNGGATNEQFF. The CDR3 bases are TGTGCCAGCAGCTTGAACGGGGGGGCTACCAATGAGCAGTTCTTC.